This record covers a single T cell receptor (beta chain). These data are taken from a study of blood T cell repertoires in COVID-19. The overall study: Sources were T cells, B-cell-depleted T cells, or PBMCs; the material itself was cDNA or gDNA.

V was trimmed by 5 bases and J by 4 bases, leaving 15 bases between them. Germline lookup yields CDR1 MNHEY and CDR2 SVGAGI. The CDR3 consists of 15 residues. In the authors' methods: How many nucleated cells were present was estimated from reference gene primer amplification. Profiling relied on immunoSEQ multiplex PCR, and the TCRdb table lists in-frame clones only, not all of them. Clonal size and the V and J genes are those of that table, whereas D and trimming came from the DNA. This sample has approximately 100,000 clones, with around nine tenths found just once. The source material was peripheral blood. The sequence derives from a man in his sixties or seventies with acute or convalescent COVID-19. The rearrangement links TRBV6-5 to TRBJ2-1; D is possibly TRBD2 (5 bases). The CDR3 here is CASSPHLWEYNEQFF. The CDR3 DNA reads as TGTGCCAGCAGTCCCCACTTGTGGGAGTACAATGAGCAGTTCTTC.